The 15 T cell receptor beta chains presented below share a single source sample, sequenced in a study of T-cell reconstitution after alpha-beta-depleted transplantation in children. Unique molecular identifiers were used in preparing the TCRbeta library. Each CDR3 protein is one row after TCRdb ran MiXCR on the PCR reads. The sample includes nearly 250,000 distinct CDR3 sequences, roughly 8.2% of them seen just once. The material was PBMCs, mostly from graft donor cells, obtained 180 days after TCRalphabeta/CD19-depleted stem cell transplant. The receptors shown here come from a male patient between 5 and 17 years old who had a stem cell transplant for acute lymphoblastic leukemia, so the T cells may come from the graft donor.

A note on this clonotype: This may come from a read error, since a much larger clone is one base off. This sequence joins TRBV12-3 or TRBV12-4 and TRBJ2-6, with a tentative D call TRBD2 (6 bases). V was pared by 7 bases and J by 1 base, with 17 bases between. The CDR3 runs to 17 residues. The CDR3: CASTSSGRRSGANVLTF. The CDR3 DNA reads as TGTGCCAGCACCTCGAGCGGGCGGAGGTCTGGGGCCAACGTCCTGACTTTC.

This CDR3 reads CASSLAEGVKDTEAFF. The CDR3 DNA reads TGTGCCAGCAGCTTGGCCGAAGGGGTGAAAGACACTGAAGCTTTCTTT. The V gene is TRBV5-6, the J gene TRBJ1-1; D possibly corresponds to TRBD1 (5 bases). The germline V and J ends were trimmed by 0 bases and 3 bases, with 15 bases remaining between them. The germline V gene has CDR1 SGHDT and CDR2 YYEEEE. This CDR3 is built from 16 residues. Full variable domain (outside the CDR3, taken from reference TRBV5-6 and TRBJ1-1): DAGVTQSPTHLIKTRGQQVTLRCSPKSGHDTVSWYQQALGQGPQFIFQYYEEEERQRGNFPDRFSGHQFPNYSSELNVNALLLGDSALYLCASSLAEGVKDTEAFFGQGTRLTVV.

This clonotype was observed many times. The rearrangement links TRBV5-1 to TRBJ1-4, with 8 bases that match TRBD1. Per the germline V gene, CDR1 is SGHRS and CDR2 is YFSETQ. With V trimmed by 1 base and J by 8 bases, 16 bases remained unmatched. This CDR3 contains 18 residues. The CDR3 sequence: CASSLFSVVGTGGEKLFF. CDR3 coding DNA: TGCGCCAGCAGCTTGTTTAGCGTTGTCGGGACAGGAGGCGAAAAACTGTTTTTT.

This clonotype was counted many times. The chain carries TRBV29-1 and TRBJ2-2; the match to TRBD2 covers 7 bases. Germline V gene lookup returns CDR1 SQVTM and CDR2 ANQGSEA. V dropped 6 bases and J dropped 0; count of bases not matched to a gene: 7. CDR3 length: 15 residues. The CDR3: CSVVSSGSNTGELFF. CDR3 nucleotides: TGCAGCGTAGTCTCTAGCGGTTCGAACACCGGGGAGCTGTTTTTT.

This clonotype was seen many times. This sequence joins TRBV7-2 and TRBJ2-7; D possibly matches TRBD1 or TRBD2 (6 bases each). Germline lookup yields CDR1 SGHTA and CDR2 FQGNSA. Trimming removed 8 bases from V and 5 bases from J, with 10 bases in between. This CDR3 contains 11 residues. In DNA, the CDR3 is TGTGCCAGCCGGAGGGGGAACGAGCAGTACTTC. Residues: CASRRGNEQYF.

This clonotype was detected many times. The J gene is TRBJ1-1, the V gene TRBV29-1; D possibly corresponds to TRBD1 (6 bases). The V end lost 2 bases, the J end lost 4 bases, and 11 bases lay between the germline ends. CDR1 and CDR2 from the germline V gene are SQVTM and ANQGSEA. CDR3 length equals 13 residues. In DNA, the CDR3 is TGCAGCGTTGAAAGGGGGGCTTTCACTGAAGCTTTCTTT. This codes for CSVERGAFTEAFF.

This clonotype was seen ten or more times. The rearrangement joins TRBV5-1 to TRBJ2-5; D is ambiguous. Trimming cost V 1 base and J 5 bases, with 9 bases left between them. Germline V lookup: CDR1 SGHRS, CDR2 YFSETQ. This CDR3 spans 13 amino acids. Here the CDR3 DNA reads TGCGCCAGCAGCTTGTTGTCCGATGAGACCCAGTACTTC. It translates to CASSLLSDETQYF.

This clonotype came up many times. The chain uses TRBV7-9 and TRBJ1-6; the D gene is possibly TRBD1 (6 bases). The CDR3 loop spans 14 amino acids. Germline loops: CDR1 SEHNR, CDR2 FQNEAQ (reference sequence). Trimming shortened V by 2 bases and J by 14 bases, and 16 bases separated the two germline ends. Here the CDR3 reads CASSLTGMEITLHF. For the CDR3, the DNA is TGTGCCAGCAGCTTAACAGGGATGGAAATCACCCTCCACTTT.

This clonotype has more than one count but fewer than ten. The rearrangement joins TRBV4-2 to TRBJ1-1; D is ambiguous. CDR3 length: 13 residues. Trimming left V 4 bases short and J 3 bases short, with 9 bases between. Germline CDR1 is LGHNA and CDR2 is YNFKEQ. This CDR3 reads CASSLHGDTEAFF. CDR3 bases: TGTGCCAGCAGCCTACACGGGGACACTGAAGCTTTCTTT.

The rearrangement links TRBV7-2 to TRBJ2-3; the D is unclear. V lost 1 base and J 5 bases, leaving 10 bases between the germline ends. CDR3 length: 14 residues. Germline CDR1 reads SGHTA; CDR2 reads FQGNSA. CDR3 loop: CASSLEGPRDTQYF. CDR3 in DNA: TGTGCCAGCAGCTTAGAAGGGCCCCGAGATACGCAGTATTTT. Full variable domain (outside the CDR3, taken from reference TRBV7-2 and TRBJ2-3): GAGVSQSPSNKVTEKGKDVELRCDPISGHTALYWYRQSLGQGLEFLIYFQGNSAPDKSGLPSDRFSAERTGGSVSTLTIQRTQQEDSAVYLCASSLEGPRDTQYFGPGTRLTVL.

This clonotype was recorded many times. J is TRBJ2-4 and V is TRBV21-1; the D call in the table, TRBD1, was not verified against the DNA. TRBV21-1 is a pseudogene. The CDR3 sequence is 18 residues long. The CDR3 reads CASSKLALGEQAKNIQYF. As DNA, the CDR3 is TGTGCCAGCAGCAAGTTGGCCTTGGGGGAGCAAGCCAAAAACATTCAGTACTTC.

At least ten counts were recorded for this clonotype. The V gene is TRBV4-1, the J gene TRBJ2-1; no reliable D call. V gave up 6 bases and J gave up 9 bases, with 12 bases separating them. CDR1 is MGHRA, CDR2 YSYEKL, per germline. The CDR3 consists of 12 residues. In DNA form, the CDR3 reads TGCGCCAGCAGTCCAAGTCCAGGTGAGCAGTTCTTC. It codes for CASSPSPGEQFF.

This clonotype came up many times. The chain uses TRBV2 and TRBJ1-4; TRBD1 might be the D (6 bases). This CDR3 region has 14 residues. The germline gives CDR1 SNHLY, CDR2 FYNNEI. V shed 6 bases and J shed 6 bases, with 14 bases lying between them. CDR3 DNA: TGTGCCAGCAGCAACGCAGGGGTTGATGAAAAACTGTTTTTT. Translating gives CASSNAGVDEKLFF.

This clonotype has at least ten counts. The genes are TRBV2 and TRBJ2-7; the D gene is possibly TRBD2 (5 bases). CDR3 length: 11 residues. Germline-derived CDR1 and CDR2 are SNHLY and FYNNEI. With 11 bases removed from V and 0 bases from J, the gap between germline ends came to 8 bases. The chain's CDR3 is CAGGSSYEQYF. In DNA form, the CDR3 reads TGTGCCGGAGGTTCCTCCTACGAGCAGTACTTC.

This clonotype was observed at least ten times. The J gene is TRBJ1-3, the V gene TRBV28; D uncertain. The CDR3 has 16 residues. Looked up from germline, CDR1 is MDHEN and CDR2 is SYDVKM. The V end was cut by 5 bases, the J end by 0 bases, with 14 bases between. CDR3: CASSLVDGSSGNTIYF. CDR3 in DNA: TGTGCCAGCAGTCTCGTAGACGGAAGCTCTGGAAACACCATATATTTT.